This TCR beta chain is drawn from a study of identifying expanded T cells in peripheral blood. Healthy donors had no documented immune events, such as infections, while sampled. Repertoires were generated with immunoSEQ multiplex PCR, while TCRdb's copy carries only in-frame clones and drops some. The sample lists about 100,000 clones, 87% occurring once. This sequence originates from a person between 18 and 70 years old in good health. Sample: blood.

The CDR3 loop reads CASSYSFQETQYF. In DNA, the CDR3 is TGTGCCAGCAGTTACTCCTTTCAAGAGACCCAGTACTTC. The chain links TRBV6-5 to TRBJ2-5; no reliable D call. V lost 0 bases and J lost 2, with 4 bases in between. The CDR3 is 13 amino acids. Looked up from germline, CDR1 is MNHEY and CDR2 is SVGAGI.